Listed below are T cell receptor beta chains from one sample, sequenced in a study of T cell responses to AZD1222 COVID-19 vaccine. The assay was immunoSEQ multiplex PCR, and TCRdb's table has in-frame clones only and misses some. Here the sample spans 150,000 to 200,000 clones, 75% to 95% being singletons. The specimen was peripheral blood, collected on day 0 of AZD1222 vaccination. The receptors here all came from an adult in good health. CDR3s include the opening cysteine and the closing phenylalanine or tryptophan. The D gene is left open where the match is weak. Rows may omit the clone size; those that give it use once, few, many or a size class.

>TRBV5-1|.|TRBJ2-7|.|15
CASSPPGTLSYEQYF
TGCGCCAGCAGTCCCCCCGGGACCCTATCCTACGAGCAGTACTTC
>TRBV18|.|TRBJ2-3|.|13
CASSPPSVDTQYF
TGTGCCAGCTCACCACCCTCGGTAGATACGCAGTATTTT
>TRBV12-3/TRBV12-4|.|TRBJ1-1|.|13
CASSFQGNTEAFF
TGTGCCAGCAGTTTTCAGGGGAACACTGAAGCTTTCTTT
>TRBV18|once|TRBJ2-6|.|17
CASSPPGANSGANVLTF
TGTGCCAGCTCACCACCGGGGGCTAACTCTGGGGCCAACGTCCTGACTTTC
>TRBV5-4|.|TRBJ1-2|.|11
CASSFPGGYTF
TGTGCCAGCAGCTTCCCGGGGGGCTACACCTTC
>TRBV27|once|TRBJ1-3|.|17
CASSVLPQGLSGNTIYF
TGTGCCAGCAGTGTGCTCCCACAGGGTCTTTCTGGAAACACCATATATTTT
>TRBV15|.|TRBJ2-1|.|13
CATSRVPHNEQFF
TGTGCCACCAGCAGAGTCCCCCACAATGAGCAGTTCTTC
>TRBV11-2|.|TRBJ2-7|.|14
CASSFTGSHPEQYF
TGTGCCAGCAGCTTTACAGGCTCCCACCCCGAGCAGTACTTC
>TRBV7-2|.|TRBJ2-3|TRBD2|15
CASSLASGRADTQYF
TGTGCCAGCAGCTTAGCGTCGGGGAGGGCAGATACGCAGTATTTT
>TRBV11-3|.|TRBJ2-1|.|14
CASSLVSAYNEQFF
TGTGCCAGCAGCTTAGTATCGGCTTACAATGAGCAGTTCTTC
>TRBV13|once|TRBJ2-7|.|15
CASSLPGGQQYEQYF
TGTGCCAGCAGCTTACCCGGGGGCCAGCAATACGAGCAGTACTTC
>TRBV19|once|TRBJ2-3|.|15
CASSWGQGNTDTQYF
TGTGCCAGTAGTTGGGGTCAGGGTAACACAGATACGCAGTATTTT
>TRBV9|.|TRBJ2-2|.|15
CASSVAMEGIGELFF
TGTGCCAGCAGCGTAGCCATGGAGGGTATCGGGGAGCTGTTTTTT
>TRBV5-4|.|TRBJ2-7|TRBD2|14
CASSLAGGSYEQYF
TGTGCCAGCAGCTTGGCGGGGGGCTCCTACGAGCAGTACTTC
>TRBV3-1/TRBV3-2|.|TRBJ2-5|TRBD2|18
CASSQSPGLAGFQETQYF
TGTGCCAGCAGCCAATCCCCCGGACTAGCTGGGTTTCAAGAGACCCAGTACTTC
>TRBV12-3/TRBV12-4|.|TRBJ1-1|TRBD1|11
CASSFDRVAFF
TGTGCCAGCAGTTTCGACAGGGTGGCTTTCTTT
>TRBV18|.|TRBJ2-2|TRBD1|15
CASSPGQGRTGELFF
TGTGCCAGCTCACCCGGACAGGGGAGGACCGGGGAGCTGTTTTTT
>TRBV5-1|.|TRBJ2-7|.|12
CASRPEANEQYF
TGCGCCAGCCGCCCCGAAGCCAACGAGCAGTACTTC
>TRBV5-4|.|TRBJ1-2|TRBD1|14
CASSSPDRDFRYTF
TGTGCCAGCAGCTCCCCGGACAGGGACTTTCGCTACACCTTC
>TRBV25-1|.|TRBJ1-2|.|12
CASSSDFYGYTF
TGTGCCAGCAGCAGTGACTTCTATGGCTACACCTTC
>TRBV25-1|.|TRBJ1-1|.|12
CATLAMNTEAFF
TGTGCCACCTTGGCCATGAACACTGAAGCTTTCTTT
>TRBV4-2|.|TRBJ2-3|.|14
CASSPRGSTDTQYF
TGTGCCAGCAGCCCCCGGGGGAGCACAGATACGCAGTATTTT
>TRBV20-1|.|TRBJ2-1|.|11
CSALDTPEQFF
TGCAGTGCCCTAGACACCCCTGAGCAGTTCTTC
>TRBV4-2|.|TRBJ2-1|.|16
CASSQEVTASSNEQFF
TGTGCCAGCAGCCAAGAGGTGACAGCCTCCTCGAATGAGCAGTTCTTC
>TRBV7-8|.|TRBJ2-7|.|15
CASSTHPGHNYEQYF
TGTGCCAGCAGCACCCATCCGGGCCACAACTACGAGCAGTACTTC
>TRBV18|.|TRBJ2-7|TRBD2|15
CASSPSLAGNYEQYF
TGTGCCAGCTCACCGTCCCTAGCGGGGAACTACGAGCAGTACTTC
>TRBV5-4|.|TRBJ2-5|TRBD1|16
CASSLWTGGFQETQYF
TGTGCCAGCAGCTTATGGACAGGGGGGTTTCAAGAGACCCAGTACTTC
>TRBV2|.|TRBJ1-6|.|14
CASSDGPINSPLHF
TGTGCCAGCAGTGACGGGCCCATTAATTCACCCCTCCACTTT
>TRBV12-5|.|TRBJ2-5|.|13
CASGYPLQETQYF
TGTGCTAGTGGTTATCCCCTTCAAGAGACCCAGTACTTC
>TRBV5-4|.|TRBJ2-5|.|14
CASSRLASGETQYF
TGTGCCAGCAGCCGTCTAGCGAGTGGAGAGACCCAGTACTTC
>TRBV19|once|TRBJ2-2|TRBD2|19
CASSIVAPFAGGNTGELFF
TGTGCCAGTAGTATAGTGGCCCCGTTTGCGGGGGGGAACACCGGGGAGCTGTTTTTT
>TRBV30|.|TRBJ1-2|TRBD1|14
CAWRGQGGLYGYTF
TGTGCCTGGAGGGGACAGGGGGGGCTCTATGGCTACACCTTC
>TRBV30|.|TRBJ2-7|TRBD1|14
CAWSRAGGTYEQYF
TGTGCCTGGAGTAGGGCAGGGGGAACGTACGAGCAGTACTTC
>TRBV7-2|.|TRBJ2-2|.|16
CASSSQWGRNTGELFF
TGTGCCAGCAGCTCCCAGTGGGGGAGGAACACCGGGGAGCTGTTTTTT
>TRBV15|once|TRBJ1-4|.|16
CATSRDPGTANEKLFF
TGTGCCACCAGCAGAGATCCGGGGACGGCTAATGAAAAACTGTTTTTT
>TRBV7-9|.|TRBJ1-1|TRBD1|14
CASSTGQWNTEAFF
TGTGCCAGCAGCACGGGACAGTGGAACACTGAAGCTTTCTTT
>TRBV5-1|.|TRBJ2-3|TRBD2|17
CASSPGGSGGPSHTQYF
TGCGCCAGCAGCCCAGGTGGGAGCGGGGGGCCGTCCCATACGCAGTATTTT
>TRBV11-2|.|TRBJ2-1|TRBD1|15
CASSIGTGGFNEQFF
TGTGCCAGCAGCATCGGGACAGGGGGCTTCAATGAGCAGTTCTTC
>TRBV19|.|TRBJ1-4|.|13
CASSKFRGEKLFF
TGTGCCAGTAGCAAATTTAGGGGGGAAAAACTGTTTTTT
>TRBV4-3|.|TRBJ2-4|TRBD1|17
CASSQDPLQGAKNIQYF
TGCGCCAGCAGCCAAGACCCCTTACAGGGGGCCAAAAACATTCAGTACTTC
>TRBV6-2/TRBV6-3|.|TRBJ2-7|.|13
CASSYGGIYEQYF
TGTGCCAGCAGTTACGGCGGGATCTACGAGCAGTACTTC
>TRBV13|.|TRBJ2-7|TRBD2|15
CASSFAGGGTYEQYF
TGTGCCAGCAGCTTTGCGGGAGGGGGGACCTACGAGCAGTACTTC